Listed below are T cell receptor beta chains from one sample, sequenced in a study of blood T cell repertoires in COVID-19. Sequenced by immunoSEQ multiplex PCR; TCRdb stores in-frame clones only, minus some. The table has 190,000 or so clones, about 87% seen once. The specimen sequenced was peripheral blood. The receptors shown here come from a man aged 40-49 years with active or convalescent COVID-19. CDR3s include the opening cysteine and the closing phenylalanine or tryptophan. D genes are given only for firm matches. Clone size is not always given. Where it is, it says once, few, many or a class for expanded clones.

V	D	J	size	CDR3	DNA
TRBV11-2	TRBD1	TRBJ2-7	-	CASSFGQGELYEQYF	TGTGCCAGCAGCTTCGGACAGGGAGAACTCTACGAGCAGTACTTC
TRBV5-6	TRBD1	TRBJ2-2	-	CASSSWDRGWELFF	TGTGCCAGCAGCTCATGGGACAGGGGATGGGAGCTGTTTTTT
TRBV3-1/TRBV3-2	TRBD1	TRBJ2-7	-	CASSLGTGSYEQYF	TGTGCCAGCAGTCTAGGGACAGGGTCCTACGAGCAGTACTTC
TRBV30	-	TRBJ1-1	-	CAWSAIDRVNTEAFF	TGTGCCTGGAGTGCAATCGACCGGGTTAACACTGAAGCTTTCTTT
TRBV7-9	-	TRBJ1-5	-	CASSLDTSNQPQHF	TGTGCCAGCAGCTTAGACACGTCCAATCAGCCCCAGCATTTT
TRBV2	-	TRBJ1-2	-	CASRTDSFYGYTF	TGTGCCAGCAGAACCGACAGCTTCTATGGCTACACCTTC
TRBV7-3	-	TRBJ2-1	-	CASSRRTATYNEQFF	TGTGCCAGCAGCCGGAGGACAGCCACATACAATGAGCAGTTCTTC
TRBV4-1	-	TRBJ1-1	-	CASSQIQGDTEAFF	TGCGCCAGCAGCCAGATACAGGGTGACACTGAAGCTTTCTTT
TRBV5-1	TRBD1	TRBJ1-1	-	CASSPGTGGWGTEAFF	TGCGCCAGCAGTCCCGGGACAGGGGGCTGGGGGACTGAAGCTTTCTTT
TRBV9	TRBD1	TRBJ1-1	-	CASSVQGAAVPLGNTEAFF	TGTGCCAGCAGCGTACAGGGGGCGGCTGTCCCACTCGGGAACACTGAAGCTTTCTTT
TRBV5-1	TRBD1	TRBJ1-1	-	CASSPSTGMNTEAFF	TGCGCCAGCAGTCCTTCGACAGGGATGAACACTGAAGCTTTCTTT
TRBV5-6	TRBD2	TRBJ2-3	-	CASSPVAGGFSDTQYF	TGTGCCAGCAGCCCTGTAGCGGGGGGATTCTCAGATACGCAGTATTTT
TRBV6-5	TRBD1	TRBJ1-2	few	CASGRPGTVNYGYTF	TGTGCCAGCGGACGGCCGGGGACAGTAAATTATGGCTACACCTTC
TRBV6-6	-	TRBJ1-4	-	CASSPRQGEKLFF	TGTGCCAGCAGTCCCCGGCAGGGCGAAAAACTGTTTTTT
TRBV30	TRBD1	TRBJ1-6	once	CAWSLDRGSPLHF	TGTGCCTGGAGTCTGGACAGGGGTTCACCCCTCCACTTT
TRBV4-1	TRBD1	TRBJ1-2	few	CASSQDPGQGQVHLAGYTF	TGCGCCAGCAGCCAAGATCCGGGACAGGGGCAGGTTCACCTAGCTGGCTACACCTTC
TRBV27	TRBD1	TRBJ1-2	-	CASSLSGTGLTYGYTF	TGTGCCAGCAGTTTATCTGGGACAGGGTTGACGTATGGCTACACCTTC
TRBV2	TRBD1	TRBJ1-3	-	CASTGTGDGNTIYF	TGTGCCAGCACCGGGACAGGGGATGGAAACACCATATATTTT
TRBV30	TRBD1	TRBJ2-6	-	CAWSGTGRSSGANVLTF	TGTGCCTGGAGTGGGACAGGTAGGAGCTCTGGGGCCAACGTCCTGACTTTC
TRBV6-5	-	TRBJ1-2	-	CASALTGSPYGYTF	TGTGCCAGCGCTCTGACAGGATCTCCCTATGGCTACACCTTC
TRBV6-4	-	TRBJ2-2	few	CASSGGGNTGELFF	TGTGCCAGCAGTGGAGGTGGGAACACCGGGGAGCTGTTTTTT
TRBV6-1	TRBD1	TRBJ1-2	-	CASSEGLGQGEGYTF	TGTGCCAGCAGTGAAGGTCTCGGACAGGGGGAGGGCTACACCTTC
TRBV5-1	-	TRBJ2-5	-	CASTIGGETQYF	TGCGCCAGCACCATAGGAGGAGAGACCCAGTACTTC